This T cell receptor beta chain emerged from a study of blood T cell repertoires in COVID-19. Study background: Specimens from acute and convalescent COVID-19 originated in the United States, Italy and Spain. PBMCs, B-cell-depleted T cells, or T cells provided the cDNA or gDNA that made up the material.

The CDR3 has 17 residues. V lost 0 bases to trimming and J lost 0 bases, with 12 bases between them. Germline V CDR1 and CDR2: LGHNA, YSLEER. Profiling relied on immunoSEQ multiplex PCR, and the TCRdb table lists in-frame clones only, not all of them. The table has a few hundred thousand clones, nearly 90% seen once. Participants were aged roughly 18 to 95 years, lived in 24 US areas, and enrolled virtually. Cohort placement rested on clinical history that participants reported themselves. This chain joins TRBV4-3 and TRBJ1-5; a possible D gene is TRBD1 (6 bases). This TCR was recovered from a woman aged 25 to 45 who had recovered from COVID-19. The sequenced material came from PBMCs or T cells enriched from blood (not recorded which). CDR3 sequence reads: CASSQDLGHRSNQPQHF. In DNA form, the CDR3 reads TGCGCCAGCAGCCAAGATTTGGGACACCGTAGCAATCAGCCCCAGCATTTT.